The source of this TCR beta chain is a study of chemoradiotherapy in HPV16-positive cancers. Study-level points and caveats: Better recurrence-free survival went with HPV-responsive T-cell expansion in HPV16-positive patients. Candidate HPV-specific clones and E7-related TCR motifs grew in tumor during treatment.

Samples were taken several times over chemoradiotherapy. The assay was immunoSEQ multiplex PCR, and TCRdb's table has in-frame clones only and misses some. The sample carries 20,000 to 25,000 clones, 85% to 90% recorded once. The germline V and J ends were trimmed by 4 bases and 0 bases, with 12 bases remaining between them. Germline V gives CDR1 SNHLY, CDR2 FYNNEI. This CDR3 has 15 amino acids. About this clone: Antigen: not known.

The source is a human donor with HPV-associated anogenital cancer. Specimen: blood, collected from a patient who underwent chemoradiotherapy. The chain is built from TRBV2 and TRBJ1-2; D call uncertain. CDR3 sequence reads: CASSVRRSPNYGYTF. The CDR3, as DNA: TGTGCCAGCAGTGTAAGGAGGAGTCCTAACTATGGCTACACCTTC.